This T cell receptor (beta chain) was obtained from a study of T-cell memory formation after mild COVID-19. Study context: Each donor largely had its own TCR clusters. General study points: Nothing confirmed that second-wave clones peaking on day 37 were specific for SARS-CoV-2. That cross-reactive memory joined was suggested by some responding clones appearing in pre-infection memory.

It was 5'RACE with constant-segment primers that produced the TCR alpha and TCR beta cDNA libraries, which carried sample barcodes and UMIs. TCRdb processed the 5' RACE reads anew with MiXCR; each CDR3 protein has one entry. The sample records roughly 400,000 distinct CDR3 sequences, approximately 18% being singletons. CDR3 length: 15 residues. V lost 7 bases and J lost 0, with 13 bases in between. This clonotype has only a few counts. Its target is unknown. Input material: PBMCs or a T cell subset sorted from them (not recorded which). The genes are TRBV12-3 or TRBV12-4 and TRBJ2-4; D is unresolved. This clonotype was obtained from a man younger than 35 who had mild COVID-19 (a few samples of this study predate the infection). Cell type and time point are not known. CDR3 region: CASTPSWAAKNIQYF. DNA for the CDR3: TGTGCCAGCACCCCGAGTTGGGCAGCCAAAAACATTCAGTACTTC.